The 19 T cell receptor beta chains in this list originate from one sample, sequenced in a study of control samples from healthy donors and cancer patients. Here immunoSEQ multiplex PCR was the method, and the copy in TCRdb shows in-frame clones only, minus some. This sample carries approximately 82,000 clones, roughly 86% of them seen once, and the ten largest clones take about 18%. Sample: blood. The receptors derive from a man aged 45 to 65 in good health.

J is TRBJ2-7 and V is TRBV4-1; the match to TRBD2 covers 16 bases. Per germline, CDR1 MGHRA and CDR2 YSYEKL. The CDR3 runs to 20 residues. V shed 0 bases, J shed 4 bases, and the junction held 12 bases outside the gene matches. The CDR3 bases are TGCGCCAGCAGCCAAGAAGCCCGGGGACTAGCGGGAGGGCCTGGGTACGAGCAGTACTTC. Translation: CASSQEARGLAGGPGYEQYF.

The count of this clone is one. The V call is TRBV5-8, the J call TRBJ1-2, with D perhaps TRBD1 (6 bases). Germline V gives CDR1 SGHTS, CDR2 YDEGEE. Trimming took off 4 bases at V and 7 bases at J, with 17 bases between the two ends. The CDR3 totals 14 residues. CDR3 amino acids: CASSRLQGPGGYTF. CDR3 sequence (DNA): TGTGCCAGCAGCCGCCTTCAGGGGCCCGGTGGCTACACCTTC.

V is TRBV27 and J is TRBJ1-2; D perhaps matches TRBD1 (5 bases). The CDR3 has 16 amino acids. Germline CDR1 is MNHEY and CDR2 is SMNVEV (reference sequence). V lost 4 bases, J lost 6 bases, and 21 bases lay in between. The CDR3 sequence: CASSSKGQRIEDGYTF. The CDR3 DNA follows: TGTGCCAGCAGTTCGAAGGGGCAGAGAATAGAGGATGGCTACACCTTC.

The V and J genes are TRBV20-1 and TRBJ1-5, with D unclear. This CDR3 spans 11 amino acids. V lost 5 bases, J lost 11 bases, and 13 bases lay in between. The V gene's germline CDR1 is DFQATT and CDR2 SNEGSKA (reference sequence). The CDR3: CSARGNGAQHF. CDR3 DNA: TGCAGTGCTCGGGGAAACGGAGCCCAGCATTTT.

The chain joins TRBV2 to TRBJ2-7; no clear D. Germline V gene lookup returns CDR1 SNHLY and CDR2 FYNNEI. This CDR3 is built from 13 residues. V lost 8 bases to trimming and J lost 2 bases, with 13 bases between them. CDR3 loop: CASGMAWPYEQYV. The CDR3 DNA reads TGTGCCAGCGGTATGGCTTGGCCCTACGAGCAGTACGTC.

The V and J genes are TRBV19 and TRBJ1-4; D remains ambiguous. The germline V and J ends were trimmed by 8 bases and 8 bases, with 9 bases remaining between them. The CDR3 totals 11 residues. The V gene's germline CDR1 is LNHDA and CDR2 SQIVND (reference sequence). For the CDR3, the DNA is TGTGCCAGTGGACCCGGAGAAAAACTGTTTTTT. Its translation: CASGPGEKLFF.

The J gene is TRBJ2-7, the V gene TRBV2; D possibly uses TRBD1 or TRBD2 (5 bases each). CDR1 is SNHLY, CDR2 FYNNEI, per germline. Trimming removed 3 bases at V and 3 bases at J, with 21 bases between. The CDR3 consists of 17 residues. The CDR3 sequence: CASSDWDDGVFNYEQYF. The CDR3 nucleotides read TGTGCCAGCAGTGACTGGGACGATGGAGTCTTTAACTACGAGCAGTACTTC.

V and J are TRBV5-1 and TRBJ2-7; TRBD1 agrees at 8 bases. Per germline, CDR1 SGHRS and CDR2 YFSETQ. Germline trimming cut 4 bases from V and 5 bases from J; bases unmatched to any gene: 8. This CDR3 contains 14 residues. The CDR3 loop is CASSAGQGKDEQYV. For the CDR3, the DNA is TGCGCCAGCAGCGCTGGACAGGGAAAAGACGAGCAGTACGTC.

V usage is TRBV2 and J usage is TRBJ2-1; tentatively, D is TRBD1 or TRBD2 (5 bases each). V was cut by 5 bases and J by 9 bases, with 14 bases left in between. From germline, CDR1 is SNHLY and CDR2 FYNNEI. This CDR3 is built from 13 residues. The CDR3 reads CASSPGPSSEQFF. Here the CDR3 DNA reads TGTGCCAGCAGTCCGGGACCAAGCAGTGAGCAGTTCTTC.

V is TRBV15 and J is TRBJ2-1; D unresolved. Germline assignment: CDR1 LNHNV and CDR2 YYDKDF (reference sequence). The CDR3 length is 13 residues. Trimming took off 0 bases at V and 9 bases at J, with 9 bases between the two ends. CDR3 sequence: CATSRDLDREQFF. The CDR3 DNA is TGTGCCACCAGCAGAGATTTAGACCGTGAGCAGTTCTTC.

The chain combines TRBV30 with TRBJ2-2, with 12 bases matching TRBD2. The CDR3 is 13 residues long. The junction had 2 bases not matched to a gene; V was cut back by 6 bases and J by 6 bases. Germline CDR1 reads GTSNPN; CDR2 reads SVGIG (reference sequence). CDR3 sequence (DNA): TGTGCCTGCCTAGCGGGGGGGGCCGGGGAGCTGTTTTTT. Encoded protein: CACLAGGAGELFF.

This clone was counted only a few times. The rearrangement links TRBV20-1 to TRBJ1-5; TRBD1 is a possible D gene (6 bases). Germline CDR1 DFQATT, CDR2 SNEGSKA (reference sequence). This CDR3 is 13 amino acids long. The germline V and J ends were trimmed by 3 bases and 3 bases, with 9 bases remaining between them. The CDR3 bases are TGCAGTGCTAGTCGGGGGCCCAATCAGCCCCAGCATTTT. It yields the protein CSASRGPNQPQHF.

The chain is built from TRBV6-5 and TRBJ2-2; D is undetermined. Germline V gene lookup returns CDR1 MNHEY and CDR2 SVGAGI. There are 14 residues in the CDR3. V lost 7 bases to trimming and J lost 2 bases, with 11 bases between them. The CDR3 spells CASTFTLNTGELFF. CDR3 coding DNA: TGTGCCAGCACTTTTACTTTAAACACCGGGGAGCTGTTTTTT.

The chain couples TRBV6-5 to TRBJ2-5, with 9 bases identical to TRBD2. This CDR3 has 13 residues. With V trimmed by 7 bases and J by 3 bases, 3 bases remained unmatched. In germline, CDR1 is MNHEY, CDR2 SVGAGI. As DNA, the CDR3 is TGTGCCAGCAAAGTAGCGGGGGAAGAGACCCAGTACTTC. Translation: CASKVAGEETQYF.

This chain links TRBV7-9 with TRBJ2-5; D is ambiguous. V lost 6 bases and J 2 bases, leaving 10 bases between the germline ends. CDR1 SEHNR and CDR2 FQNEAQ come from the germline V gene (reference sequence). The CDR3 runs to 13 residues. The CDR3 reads CASRGPGQETQYF. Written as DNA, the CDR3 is TGTGCCAGCAGGGGCCCCGGGCAAGAGACCCAGTACTTC.

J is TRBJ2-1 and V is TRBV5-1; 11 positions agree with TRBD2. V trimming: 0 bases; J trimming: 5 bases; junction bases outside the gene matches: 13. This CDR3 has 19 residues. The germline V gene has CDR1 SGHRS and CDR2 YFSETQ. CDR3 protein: CASSLALAGGGWEDNEQFF. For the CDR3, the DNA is TGCGCCAGCAGCTTGGCTCTAGCGGGAGGAGGGTGGGAAGACAATGAGCAGTTCTTC.

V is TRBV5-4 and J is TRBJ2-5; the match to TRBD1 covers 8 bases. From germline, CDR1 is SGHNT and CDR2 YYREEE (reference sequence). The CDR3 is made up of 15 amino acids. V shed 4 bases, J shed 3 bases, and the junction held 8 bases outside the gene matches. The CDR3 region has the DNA TGTGCCAGCAGCGGGGGACAGGCGGGTAAAGAGACCCAGTACTTC. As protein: CASSGGQAGKETQYF.

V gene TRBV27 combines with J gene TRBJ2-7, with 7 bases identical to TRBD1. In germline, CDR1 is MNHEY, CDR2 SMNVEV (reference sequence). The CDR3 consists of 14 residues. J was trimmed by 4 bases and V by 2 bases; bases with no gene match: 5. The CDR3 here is CASSLVGGRYEQYF. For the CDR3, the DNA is TGTGCCAGCAGTTTAGTAGGGGGCAGGTACGAGCAGTACTTC.

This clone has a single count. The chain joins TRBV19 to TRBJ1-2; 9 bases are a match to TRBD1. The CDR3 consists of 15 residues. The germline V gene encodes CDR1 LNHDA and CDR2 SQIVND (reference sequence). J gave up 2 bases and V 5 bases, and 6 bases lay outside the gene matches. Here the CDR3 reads CASSSGQGSNYGYTF. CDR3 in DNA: TGTGCCAGTAGTTCGGGACAGGGCAGCAACTATGGCTACACCTTC. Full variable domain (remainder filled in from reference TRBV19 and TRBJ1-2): DGGITQSPKYLFRKEGQNVTLSCEQNLNHDAMYWYRQDPGQGLRLIYYSQIVNDFQKGDIAEGYSVSREKKESFPLTVTSAQKNPTAFYLCASSSGQGSNYGYTFGSGTRLTVV.